What follows are 18 T cell receptor beta chains derived from one specimen sequenced in a study of CD8+ T cells in alopecia areata. Extracted RNA was reverse transcribed, and the resulting cDNA served as sequencing template. Assay: immunoSEQ multiplex PCR; the TCRdb copy retains only in-frame clones and omits some. This sample has more than 150,000 clones, with 50% to 60% found just once. The specimen was CD4+ T cells sorted from blood, collected at week 0. The receptors stem from a human donor with alopecia areata.

This clone was counted once. An end of the junction differs from the germline gene, which may be a read error. CDR3 sequence: CSVESRAGKAEASF. The CDR3 DNA sequence: TGCAGCGTTGAGTCCAGGGCAGGTAAAGCTGAAGCTTCCTTT. The chain uses TRBV29-1 and TRBJ1-1, with a weak D call TRBD1 (5 bases). Germline V gives CDR1 SQVTM, CDR2 ANQGSEA. This CDR3 has 14 amino acids.

CDR3 nucleotides: TGTGCCAGCAGCTCCAGGGGGCCTGGCGAGCAGTACTTC. This sequence encodes CASSSRGPGEQYF. V gene TRBV5-6 combines with J gene TRBJ2-7, with 8 nucleotides matching TRBD1. CDR3 size: 13 residues. Per the germline V gene, CDR1 is SGHDT and CDR2 is YYEEEE. J lost 6 bases, V lost 3 bases, and 5 bases had no gene match.

This clone has a handful of counts. CDR3 nucleotides: TGCAGCGGGGAGACGGGCTACGGCTACACCTTC. Translating gives CSGETGYGYTF. V usage is TRBV29-1 and J usage is TRBJ1-2, with no clear D. Germline assignment: CDR1 SQVTM and CDR2 ANQGSEA. The CDR3 extends over 11 amino acids. Between the trimmed V and J ends, which lost 7 bases and 8 bases, there was a span of 14 bases.

This chain joins TRBV2 and TRBJ2-5; weak D call: TRBD1 (6 bases). CDR1 SNHLY and CDR2 FYNNEI come from the germline V gene. Trimming took 6 bases from V and 2 from J, leaving 13 bases between them. The CDR3 runs to 14 residues. The CDR3 DNA is TGTGCCAGCAGGAACAGGGCCGCACAAGAGACCCAGTACTTC. Translation gives CASRNRAAQETQYF.

The rearrangement uses TRBV4-1 and TRBJ2-7; D unclear. The germline gives CDR1 MGHRA, CDR2 YSYEKL. V was shortened by 2 bases and J by 2 bases, with 10 bases between the two germline ends. This CDR3 has 14 residues. The CDR3 DNA sequence: TGCGCCAGCAGCCAACCCGGATTAACCTACGAGCAGTACTTC. Amino acids: CASSQPGLTYEQYF.

The gene calls are TRBV27 and TRBJ2-5; D might be TRBD2 (6 bases). Trimming cost V 9 bases and J 1 base, with 18 bases left between them. CDR1 and CDR2 from the germline V gene are MNHEY and SMNVEV (reference sequence). The CDR3 sequence is 15 residues long. Here the CDR3 DNA reads TGTGCCAGTTCTCGTGGAGGGGCGGGCCAAGAGACCCAGTACTTC. This gives the protein CASSRGGAGQETQYF.

This clone was observed a handful of times. The J gene is TRBJ1-1, the V gene TRBV5-1; D not resolved. CDR1 SGHRS and CDR2 YFSETQ come from the germline V gene. V lost 4 bases to trimming and J lost 1 base, with 11 bases between them. CDR3 length equals 14 residues. The DNA of the CDR3 is TGCGCCAGCAGCCCTGGGATCTCGAACACTGAAGCTTTCTTT. Translating it yields CASSPGISNTEAFF.

This clone was recorded a few times. The CDR3, as DNA: TGTGCCAGCAGCTCGACAGGGTGGAGCAATCAGCCCCAGCATTTT. It is translated as CASSSTGWSNQPQHF. The chain uses TRBV5-6 and TRBJ1-5, with 7 bases lining up with TRBD1. From germline, CDR1 is SGHDT and CDR2 YYEEEE. CDR3 length: 15 residues. V lost 3 bases to trimming and J lost 1 base; unmatched junction nucleotides: 4.

This clone was detected once. Other DNA sequences of this sample code for an identical CDR3. The chain recombines TRBV30 with TRBJ2-7; D gene ambiguous. Germline CDR1 GTSNPN, CDR2 SVGIG (reference sequence). The ends were cut back, 2 bases at V and 0 bases at J, with 2 bases in the middle. The CDR3 covers 11 residues. CDR3 in DNA: TGTGCCTGGAGTCCCTCCTACGAGCAGTACTTC. Its protein product is CAWSPSYEQYF.

The chain employs TRBV2 and TRBJ1-3, with 8 bases lining up with TRBD1. Germline values: CDR1 SNHLY, CDR2 FYNNEI. The trim removed 6 bases at V and 0 bases at J, leaving 1 base unmatched. CDR3 size: 14 residues. The CDR3 DNA sequence: TGTGCCAGCAGCACAGGGGGCTCTGGAAACACCATATATTTT. Translation gives CASSTGGSGNTIYF.

This chain links TRBV5-1 with TRBJ1-2, with 7 positions matching TRBD1. The germline V gene encodes CDR1 SGHRS and CDR2 YFSETQ. The CDR3 is 14 amino acids. V shed 3 bases and J 5 bases; nucleotides not matched to a gene: 7. The chain's CDR3 is CASSSTGTEYGYTF. The CDR3 DNA reads as TGCGCCAGCAGCTCCACGGGGACAGAATATGGCTACACCTTC.

The gene calls are TRBV9 and TRBJ1-6; possible D gene TRBD1, 6 bases. The CDR3 has 15 residues. Germline V lookup: CDR1 SGDLS, CDR2 YYNGEE. The germline V and J ends were trimmed by 3 bases and 7 bases, with 14 bases remaining between them. In nucleotides, the CDR3 is TGTGCCAGCAGCGAGGGGGGACGAGGGAATTCACCCCTCCACTTT. Its protein is CASSEGGRGNSPLHF.

This clone was counted at least ten times. V gene TRBV28 combines with J gene TRBJ1-5; D remains ambiguous. The CDR3 length is 14 residues. The V gene lost 6 bases and the J gene lost 2 bases, with 11 bases spanning the gap. CDR1 and CDR2 (germline): MDHEN, SYDVKM. CDR3 amino acids: CASRLGWGNQPQHF. The DNA of the CDR3 is TGTGCCAGCAGGTTGGGTTGGGGCAATCAGCCCCAGCATTTT. The complete variable domain, with remaining parts taken from reference TRBV28 and TRBJ1-5, reads DVKVTQSSRYLVKRTGEKVFLECVQDMDHENMFWYRQDPGLGLRLIYFSYDVKMKEKGDIPEGYSVSREKKERFSLILESASTNQTSMYLCASRLGWGNQPQHFGDGTRLSIL.

This clone occurred a few times. The CDR3 protein is CASRDSNYGYTF. The CDR3 bases are TGTGCCAGCAGGGACAGCAACTATGGCTACACCTTC. The chain couples TRBV7-9 to TRBJ1-2, with D possibly being TRBD1 (6 bases). Deletions cut 6 bases from V and 2 bases from J, with 7 bases between. Germline V CDR1 and CDR2: SEHNR, FQNEAQ (reference sequence). CDR3 length: 12 amino acids.

The rearrangement links TRBV6-5 to TRBJ1-2; D is unresolved. Between the trimmed V and J ends, which lost 5 bases and 2 bases, there was a span of 6 bases. Germline CDR1 reads MNHEY; CDR2 reads SVGAGI. This CDR3 spans 12 amino acids. In DNA, the CDR3 is TGTGCCAGCAGTCTGGGGAACTATGGCTACACCTTC. Amino acid sequence: CASSLGNYGYTF.

V and J are TRBV29-1 and TRBJ2-7, with D perhaps assigned TRBD1 or TRBD2 (5 bases each). The CDR3 covers 12 residues. V dropped 3 bases and J dropped 10 bases, with 16 bases sitting between them. Germline V gene sequence: CDR1 SQVTM, CDR2 ANQGSEA. CDR3 sequence (DNA): TGCAGCGTTGAGAAGGACGAGGGGAAACAGTACTTC. It yields the protein CSVEKDEGKQYF.

The chain has TRBV29-1 and TRBJ2-3, with D possibly TRBD2 on 6 matching bases. Trimming left V 2 bases short and J 2 bases short, with 17 bases between. The length of the CDR3 is 16 residues. In germline, CDR1 is SQVTM, CDR2 ANQGSEA. In DNA form, the CDR3 reads TGCAGCGTTGAAAAGCGGCAGGGCGGGAACACAGATACGCAGTATTTT. It yields the protein CSVEKRQGGNTDTQYF.

The chain couples TRBV10-3 to TRBJ1-2; D ambiguous. Germline lookup yields CDR1 ENHRY and CDR2 SYGVKD. The CDR3 is made up of 13 amino acids. V dropped 5 bases and J dropped 4 bases, with 11 bases sitting between them. The CDR3 region has the DNA TGTGCCATCAGTAACCAACGCGGCTATGGCTACACCTTC. Its protein is CAISNQRGYGYTF.